This T cell receptor beta chain was documented in a study of cytomegalovirus exposure and HLA in healthy donors. Across the study: Early release data held 85 million or so unique TCRs from HLA-typed donors.

This PCR relied on a set of 60 Vbeta primers and 13 Jbeta primers. Sequenced by immunoSEQ multiplex PCR; TCRdb stores in-frame clones only, minus some. This sample's table reports some 64,000 clones. With respect to this clone: As yet, its antigen is unknown.

While unrecorded immune exposures were likely, the donors were nominally healthy when sampled. The study's findings and limits: In a later analysis, a missense DCLRE1C variant was linked to TCR beta V- and J-gene trimming. In vitro experiments confirmed that a few CMV-associated chains were specific for CMV antigens.

Per germline, CDR1 SGHRS and CDR2 YFSETQ. The CDR3 is 14 amino acids. The junction had 5 bases not matched to a gene; V was cut back by 3 bases and J by 5 bases. The chain carries TRBV5-1 and TRBJ1-5, with 7 nucleotides matching TRBD1. Source material: PBMCs. This clonotype originated in a woman in her 30s in good health and CMV-seronegative. The CDR3 DNA follows: TGCGCCAGCAGCTATACAGGGGTGGATCAGCCCCAGCATTTT. Protein: CASSYTGVDQPQHF.